This is a list of T cell receptor beta chains from one sample in a study of OX40 agonist ivuxolimab in advanced cancers. This table comes from immunoSEQ multiplex PCR, and its TCRdb copy is limited to in-frame clones, with some not included. The sample holds 80,000 or so clones; under 90% are singletons and the top ten take around 7.2%. The sample was CD4+ or CD8+ T cells sorted from blood, taken in a trial of the OX40 agonist ivuxolimab. These receptor sequences come from an adult with an advanced solid tumor such as melanoma, head and neck, liver or kidney cancer. The CDR3 runs from the conserved cysteine through the conserved F or W. The order of the fields is V gene, D gene, clone size, CDR3 length, J gene, CDR3 DNA, CDR3 protein. A D gene is named only where the DNA matches it firmly. A row's size may be missing; if present it is once, few, many or a size class.

v_call: TRBV6-6
d_call: -
clone_size: -
cdr3_length: 16
j_call: TRBJ1-6
cdr3_nt: TGTGCCAGCAGCCCCAAGGGACGCTCCTATAATTCACCCCTCCACTTT
cdr3_aa: CASSPKGRSYNSPLHF

v_call: TRBV2
d_call: TRBD1
clone_size: -
cdr3_length: 14
j_call: TRBJ1-6
cdr3_nt: TGTGCCAGCAGTACAGGGGGCAGAAATTCACCCCTCCACTTT
cdr3_aa: CASSTGGRNSPLHF

v_call: TRBV9
d_call: -
clone_size: -
cdr3_length: 14
j_call: TRBJ1-4
cdr3_nt: TGTGCCAGCAGCCCCCCCGGGCTTAATGAAAAACTGTTTTTT
cdr3_aa: CASSPPGLNEKLFF

v_call: TRBV5-1
d_call: -
clone_size: -
cdr3_length: 14
j_call: TRBJ1-1
cdr3_nt: TGCGCCAGCAGCTTGATCAGTTCAAACACTGAAGCTTTCTTT
cdr3_aa: CASSLISSNTEAFF

v_call: TRBV7-3
d_call: TRBD2
clone_size: -
cdr3_length: 15
j_call: TRBJ2-1
cdr3_nt: TGTGCCAGCAGCTCCCAAGCGGGGGAATACAATGAGCAGTTCTTC
cdr3_aa: CASSSQAGEYNEQFF

v_call: TRBV4-2
d_call: TRBD2
clone_size: -
cdr3_length: 17
j_call: TRBJ2-7
cdr3_nt: TGTGCCAGCAGCCAAGAGTGGGCGGGAGGGCCGATAAACGAGCAGTACTTC
cdr3_aa: CASSQEWAGGPINEQYF

v_call: TRBV27
d_call: -
clone_size: -
cdr3_length: 15
j_call: TRBJ1-5
cdr3_nt: TGTGCCAGCAGTTTACAGCCCCCCAACAATCAGCCCCAGCATTTT
cdr3_aa: CASSLQPPNNQPQHF

v_call: TRBV25-1
d_call: -
clone_size: -
cdr3_length: 16
j_call: TRBJ1-3
cdr3_nt: TGTGCCAGCAGTGATCAGGGCAGAAGCTCTGGAAACACCATATATTTT
cdr3_aa: CASSDQGRSSGNTIYF

v_call: TRBV5-1
d_call: -
clone_size: few
cdr3_length: 15
j_call: TRBJ2-2
cdr3_nt: TGCGCCAGCACCCCTCTGACAGTTAACACCGGGGAGCTGTTTTTT
cdr3_aa: CASTPLTVNTGELFF

v_call: TRBV7-2
d_call: TRBD2
clone_size: few
cdr3_length: 16
j_call: TRBJ2-7
cdr3_nt: TGTGCCAGCAGCTCCCCGAGGACTAGCGGGAGGTACGAGCAGTACTTC
cdr3_aa: CASSSPRTSGRYEQYF

v_call: TRBV9
d_call: -
clone_size: once
cdr3_length: 13
j_call: TRBJ1-2
cdr3_nt: TGTGCCAGCAGCGTAGGGCTGCCCTATGGCTACACCTTC
cdr3_aa: CASSVGLPYGYTF

v_call: TRBV5-4
d_call: -
clone_size: -
cdr3_length: 13
j_call: TRBJ2-2
cdr3_nt: TGTGCCAGCAGCTTGTTTCTCACCGGGGAGCTGTTTTTT
cdr3_aa: CASSLFLTGELFF

v_call: TRBV6-6
d_call: -
clone_size: -
cdr3_length: 13
j_call: TRBJ2-7
cdr3_nt: TGTGCCACCCGGGCAGGGGAATCCTACGAGCAGTACTTC
cdr3_aa: CATRAGESYEQYF

v_call: TRBV29-1
d_call: -
clone_size: -
cdr3_length: 15
j_call: TRBJ1-2
cdr3_nt: TGCAGCGTTGTTGGTATAGGCGGGGGAGCGGGTGGCTACACCTTC
cdr3_aa: CSVVGIGGGAGGYTF

v_call: TRBV7-3
d_call: -
clone_size: -
cdr3_length: 16
j_call: TRBJ2-2
cdr3_nt: TGTGCCAGCAGCCCCCTCAGATCAAACAGCATCGGGGAGCTGTTTTTT
cdr3_aa: CASSPLRSNSIGELFF

v_call: TRBV7-9
d_call: TRBD1
clone_size: -
cdr3_length: 16
j_call: TRBJ1-3
cdr3_nt: TGTGCCAGCAGCTTGGCAAAGACAGGGGTGGGAAACACCATATATTTT
cdr3_aa: CASSLAKTGVGNTIYF

v_call: TRBV4-3
d_call: -
clone_size: -
cdr3_length: 13
j_call: TRBJ2-5
cdr3_nt: TGCGCCAGCAGCCAAGGTTCTGGAGAGACCCAGTACTTC
cdr3_aa: CASSQGSGETQYF

v_call: TRBV6-5
d_call: -
clone_size: few
cdr3_length: 12
j_call: TRBJ2-3
cdr3_nt: TGTGCCAGCTCGTCCCGAGCAGATACGCAGTATTTT
cdr3_aa: CASSSRADTQYF

v_call: TRBV29-1
d_call: -
clone_size: -
cdr3_length: 12
j_call: TRBJ2-3
cdr3_nt: TGCAGCGTTTTATTACCCACAGATACGCAGTATTTT
cdr3_aa: CSVLLPTDTQYF

v_call: TRBV28
d_call: -
clone_size: -
cdr3_length: 17
j_call: TRBJ2-3
cdr3_nt: TGTGCCAGCAGTTTACCACCTGGACGGGCGGCAACAGATACGCAGTATTTT
cdr3_aa: CASSLPPGRAATDTQYF

v_call: TRBV7-2
d_call: -
clone_size: -
cdr3_length: 13
j_call: TRBJ2-3
cdr3_nt: TGTGCCAGCAGCTTCCTCTCAGCGGTGACGCAGTATTTT
cdr3_aa: CASSFLSAVTQYF